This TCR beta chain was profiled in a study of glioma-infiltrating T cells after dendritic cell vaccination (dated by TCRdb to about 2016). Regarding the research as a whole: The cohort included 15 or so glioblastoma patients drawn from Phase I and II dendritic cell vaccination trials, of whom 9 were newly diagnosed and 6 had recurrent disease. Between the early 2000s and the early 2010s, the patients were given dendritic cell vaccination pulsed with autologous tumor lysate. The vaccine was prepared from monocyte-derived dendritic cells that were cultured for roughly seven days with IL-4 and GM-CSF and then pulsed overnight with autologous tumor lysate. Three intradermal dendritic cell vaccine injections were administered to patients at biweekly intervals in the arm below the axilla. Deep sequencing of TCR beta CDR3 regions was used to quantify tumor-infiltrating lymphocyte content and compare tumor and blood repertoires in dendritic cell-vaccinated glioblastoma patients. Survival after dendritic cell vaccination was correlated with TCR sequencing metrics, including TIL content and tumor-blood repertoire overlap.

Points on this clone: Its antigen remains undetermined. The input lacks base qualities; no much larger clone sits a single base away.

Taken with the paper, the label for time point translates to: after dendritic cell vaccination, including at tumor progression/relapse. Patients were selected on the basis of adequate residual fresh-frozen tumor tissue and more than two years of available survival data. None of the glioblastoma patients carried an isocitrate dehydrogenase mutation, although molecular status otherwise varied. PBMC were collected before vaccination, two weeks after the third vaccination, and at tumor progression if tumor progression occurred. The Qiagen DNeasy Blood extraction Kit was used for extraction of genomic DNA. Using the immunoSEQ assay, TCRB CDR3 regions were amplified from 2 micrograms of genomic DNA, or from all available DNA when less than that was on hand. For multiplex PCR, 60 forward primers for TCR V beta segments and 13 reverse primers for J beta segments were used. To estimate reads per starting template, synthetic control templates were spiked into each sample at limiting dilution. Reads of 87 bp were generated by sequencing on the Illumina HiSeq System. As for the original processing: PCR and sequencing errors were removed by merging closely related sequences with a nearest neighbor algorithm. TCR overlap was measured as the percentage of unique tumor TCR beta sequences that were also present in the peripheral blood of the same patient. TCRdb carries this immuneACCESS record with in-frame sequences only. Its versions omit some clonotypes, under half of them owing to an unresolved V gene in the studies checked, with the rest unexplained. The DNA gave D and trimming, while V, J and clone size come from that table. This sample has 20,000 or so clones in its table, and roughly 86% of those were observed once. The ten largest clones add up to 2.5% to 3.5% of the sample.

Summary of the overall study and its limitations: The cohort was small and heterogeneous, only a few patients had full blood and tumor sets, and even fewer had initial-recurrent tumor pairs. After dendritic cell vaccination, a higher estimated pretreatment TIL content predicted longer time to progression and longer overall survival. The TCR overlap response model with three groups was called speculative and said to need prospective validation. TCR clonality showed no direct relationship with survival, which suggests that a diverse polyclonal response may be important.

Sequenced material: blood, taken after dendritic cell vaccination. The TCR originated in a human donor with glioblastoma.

The sequence in DNA is TGTGCCTGGGACGGGGGGATAGAGACCCAGTACTTC. Its protein is CAWDGGIETQYF. The chain is made from TRBV30 and TRBJ2-5, with 7 junctional bases fitting TRBD2. V loses 5 bases at its end and J loses 4 bases; junction bases beyond the gene matches: 4. The germline V gene (reference sequence) provides CDR1 GTSNPN and CDR2 SVGIG. Taken from cysteine to phenylalanine, the CDR3 has 12 residues. Left in the record is the CDR3 DNA by itself, 36 bases read in frame from the first base.